The 20 T cell receptor beta chains below come from one sample, sequenced in a study of blood T cell repertoires in COVID-19. The table came from immunoSEQ multiplex PCR; TCRdb's copy has only in-frame clones and leaves some out. Here the sample spans about 92,000 clones, 80% being singletons. Material: peripheral blood. The receptor set was obtained from a man between 45 and 60 years old who had recovered from COVID-19.

V and J are TRBV28 and TRBJ1-5, with D tentatively TRBD1 (6 bases). This CDR3 comprises 14 residues. Trimming removed 5 bases from V and 3 bases from J, with 11 bases in between. Germline assignment: CDR1 MDHEN and CDR2 SYDVKM. The CDR3 DNA is TGTGCCAGCAGTCCCGGACAGTTCAATCAGCCCCAGCATTTT. It translates to CASSPGQFNQPQHF. The whole variable domain, filled in from reference TRBV28 and TRBJ1-5, reads DVKVTQSSRYLVKRTGEKVFLECVQDMDHENMFWYRQDPGLGLRLIYFSYDVKMKEKGDIPEGYSVSREKKERFSLILESASTNQTSMYLCASSPGQFNQPQHFGDGTRLSIL.

The V gene is TRBV18, the J gene TRBJ1-5, with D tentatively TRBD1 (6 bases). The germline gives CDR1 KGHSH, CDR2 LQKENI. The CDR3 runs to 15 residues. Deletions cut 2 bases from V and 3 bases from J, with 11 bases between. CDR3 sequence: CASSPTGSDNQPQHF. As DNA, the CDR3 is TGTGCCAGCTCACCAACAGGGAGCGACAATCAGCCCCAGCATTTT.

This clone was counted between two and nine times. This chain joins TRBV27 and TRBJ1-6, with 12 bases matching TRBD1. Losses at the gene ends were 4 bases for V and 7 bases for J; bases not matched to a gene: 2. This CDR3 has 15 residues. Per the germline V gene, CDR1 is MNHEY and CDR2 is SMNVEV (reference sequence). This chain's CDR3 is CASSSGTGGNSPLHF. CDR3 sequence (DNA): TGTGCCAGCAGTTCCGGGACAGGGGGCAATTCACCCCTCCACTTT.

This sequence joins TRBV11-2 and TRBJ1-6; 10 bases are shared with TRBD1. The V gene's germline CDR1 is SGHAT and CDR2 FQNNGV. V dropped 4 bases and J dropped 9; count of bases not matched to a gene: 9. This CDR3 contains 16 residues. The CDR3 DNA is TGTGCCAGCAGCTCTACTTTCCGGGACAGGGGTTCACCCCTCCACTTT. This sequence encodes CASSSTFRDRGSPLHF. The full variable domain, rest sourced from reference TRBV11-2 and TRBJ1-6, is EAGVAQSPRYKIIEKRQSVAFWCNPISGHATLYWYQQILGQGPKLLIQFQNNGVVDDSQLPKDRFSAERLKGVDSTLKIQPAKLEDSAVYLCASSSTFRDRGSPLHFGNGTRLTVT.

The chain combines TRBV18 with TRBJ1-5, with 9 bases that match TRBD1. The germline V gene has CDR1 KGHSH and CDR2 LQKENI. J lost 1 base, V lost 0 bases, and 1 base had no gene match. The CDR3 extends over 16 amino acids. This chain's CDR3 is CASSPPGQGSNQPQHF. CDR3 bases: TGTGCCAGCTCACCACCGGGACAGGGCAGCAATCAGCCCCAGCATTTT.

This clone was seen a single time. The V and J genes are TRBV18 and TRBJ2-7; D is unclear. Germline CDR1 is KGHSH and CDR2 is LQKENI. The CDR3 has 13 residues. Trimming cost V 0 bases and J 6 bases, with 9 bases left between them. CDR3 region: CASSPPASPEQYF. CDR3 in DNA: TGTGCCAGCTCACCACCAGCCTCACCCGAGCAGTACTTC.

This chain joins TRBV7-2 and TRBJ1-6, with 10 bases identical to TRBD1. CDR3 length: 14 amino acids. In germline, CDR1 is SGHTA, CDR2 FQGNSA. V gave up 7 bases and J gave up 7 bases; unmatched junction bases: 4. The chain's CDR3 is CASNSGQGNSPLHF. The CDR3 nucleotides are TGTGCCAGCAACTCGGGACAGGGGAATTCACCCCTCCACTTT.

In its sample, this clone ranks as medium-sized. The chain joins TRBV6-5 to TRBJ1-1; D uncertain. Germline loops: CDR1 MNHEY, CDR2 SVGAGI. CDR3 length equals 15 residues. Trimming removed 0 bases at V and 2 bases at J, with 10 bases between. In nucleotides, the CDR3 is TGTGCCAGCAGTTACTCGACACAACTCAACACTGAAGCTTTCTTT. Protein sequence: CASSYSTQLNTEAFF.

The V and J genes are TRBV6-5 and TRBJ2-3; 7 bases line up with TRBD1. With 5 bases clipped from V and 3 bases from J, the junction kept 8 bases outside the gene matches. This CDR3 is built from 15 residues. Germline CDR1 reads MNHEY; CDR2 reads SVGAGI. The CDR3 here is CASSLRRGTTDTQYF. The CDR3 DNA reads TGTGCCAGCAGTCTCCGCAGGGGGACGACAGATACGCAGTATTTT.

The rearrangement uses TRBV6-4 and TRBJ1-5, with D uncertain. Germline V gene lookup returns CDR1 MRHNA and CDR2 SNTAGT. The CDR3 consists of 13 residues. The ends were cut back, 6 bases at V and 0 bases at J, with 6 bases in the middle. CDR3 amino acids: CASSPYSNQPQHF. The CDR3 DNA sequence: TGTGCCAGCAGCCCTTATAGCAATCAGCCCCAGCATTTT.

The chain employs TRBV5-6 and TRBJ2-3, with D unclear. Trimming removed 2 bases at V and 4 bases at J, with 17 bases between. Germline V gives CDR1 SGHDT, CDR2 YYEEEE. The CDR3 loop spans 16 amino acids. The CDR3: CASSLFTTSWADTQYF. In nucleotides, the CDR3 is TGTGCCAGCAGCTTATTTACTACGTCCTGGGCAGATACGCAGTATTTT.

This chain connects TRBV11-2 to TRBJ2-7; 11 nucleotides align to TRBD2. V lost 5 bases and J lost 5; bases outside the gene matches: 5. Germline values: CDR1 SGHAT, CDR2 FQNNGV. This CDR3 has 14 amino acids. Here the CDR3 reads CASSVTSGSHEQYF. CDR3 nucleotides: TGTGCCAGCAGCGTCACTAGCGGGAGCCACGAGCAGTACTTC.

V gene TRBV3-1 (or the pseudogene TRBV3-2) combines with J gene TRBJ2-3, with TRBD1 matching over 9 bases. The CDR3 covers 15 residues. In germline, CDR1 is LGHDT, CDR2 YNNKEL (reference sequence). Unmatched junction bases numbered 9, after V lost 6 bases and J lost 5 bases. The chain's CDR3 is CASSRWTGVIDTQYF. In nucleotides, the CDR3 is TGTGCCAGCAGTCGCTGGACAGGGGTAATAGATACGCAGTATTTT.

The rearrangement uses TRBV28 and TRBJ2-7; 7 nucleotides match TRBD1. Germline V lookup: CDR1 MDHEN, CDR2 SYDVKM. There are 15 residues in the CDR3. Trimming removed 5 bases from V and 1 base from J; junction bases left unmatched: 8. The CDR3 DNA reads TGTGCCAGCAGTCCATCGACAGGGAAGTCCTACGAGCAGTACTTC. Its translation: CASSPSTGKSYEQYF.

The chain is built from TRBV11-2 and TRBJ2-7, with 9 bases fitting TRBD1. Losses at the gene ends were 5 bases for V and 0 bases for J; bases not matched to a gene: 2. CDR3 length: 14 amino acids. Per germline, CDR1 SGHAT and CDR2 FQNNGV. The CDR3 reads CASSATGGSYEQYF. The DNA of the CDR3 is TGTGCCAGCAGCGCGACAGGGGGCTCCTACGAGCAGTACTTC.

This chain links TRBV9 with TRBJ2-1; tentatively, D is TRBD1 (6 bases). Trimming stripped 2 bases from V and 0 bases from J, with 9 bases between. CDR3 length equals 15 residues. The germline gives CDR1 SGDLS, CDR2 YYNGEE. The CDR3 region is CASSVGQLSYNEQFF. The DNA of the CDR3 is TGTGCCAGCAGCGTCGGACAGCTCTCCTACAATGAGCAGTTCTTC.

This clone has a single count. The genes are TRBV28 and TRBJ1-1; a weak D match, TRBD1 (5 bases). The CDR3 runs to 13 residues. Trimming cost V 3 bases and J 10 bases, with 15 bases left between them. Germline-derived CDR1 and CDR2 are MDHEN and SYDVKM. The CDR3 reads CASSLAGNLGAFF. The CDR3 DNA sequence: TGTGCCAGCAGTTTGGCAGGGAATTTAGGAGCTTTCTTT. The full variable domain, completed using reference TRBV28 and TRBJ1-1, is DVKVTQSSRYLVKRTGEKVFLECVQDMDHENMFWYRQDPGLGLRLIYFSYDVKMKEKGDIPEGYSVSREKKERFSLILESASTNQTSMYLCASSLAGNLGAFFGQGTRLTVV.

The chain has TRBV6-5 and TRBJ2-1; D possibly corresponds to TRBD1 (5 bases). There are 13 residues in the CDR3. CDR1 and CDR2 (germline): MNHEY, SVGAGI. Trimming took 8 bases from V and 6 from J, leaving 14 bases between them. CDR3 bases: TGTGCCAGCCGCCCAGCAGGGCGCAATGAGCAGTTCTTC. Its translation is CASRPAGRNEQFF.

The V and J genes are TRBV7-6 and TRBJ2-3, with TRBD2 identical over 8 bases. Trimming cost V 4 bases and J 6 bases; bases outside gene matches: 12. The CDR3 totals 16 residues. Germline V gene lookup returns CDR1 SGHVS and CDR2 FNYEAQ. In nucleotides, the CDR3 is TGTGCCAGCAGCTCCCTAGCGGGTTCCCCGGGGGATACGCAGTATTTT. Its translation: CASSSLAGSPGDTQYF.

The V and J genes are TRBV6-5 and TRBJ1-2; 9 positions match TRBD1. Trimming removed 6 bases from V and 7 bases from J; junction bases left unmatched: 9. Germline values: CDR1 MNHEY, CDR2 SVGAGI. This CDR3 is built from 14 residues. The chain's CDR3 is CASSRLQGASGYTF. The CDR3 nucleotides read TGTGCCAGCAGCCGCTTACAGGGGGCGAGTGGCTACACCTTC.